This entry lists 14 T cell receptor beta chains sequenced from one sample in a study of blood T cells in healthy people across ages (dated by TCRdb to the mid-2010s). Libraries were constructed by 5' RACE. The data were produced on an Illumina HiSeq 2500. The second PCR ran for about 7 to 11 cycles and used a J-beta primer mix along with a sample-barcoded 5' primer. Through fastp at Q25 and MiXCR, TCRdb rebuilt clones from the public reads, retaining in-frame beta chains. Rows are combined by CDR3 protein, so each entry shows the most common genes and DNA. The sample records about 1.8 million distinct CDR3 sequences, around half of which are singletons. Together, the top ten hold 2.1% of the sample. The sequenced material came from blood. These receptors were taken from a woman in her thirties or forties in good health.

The CDR3 reads CASSRGGIEEQFF. Written as DNA, the CDR3 is TGCGCCAGCAGTCGGGGGGGGATAGAAGAGCAGTTCTTC. This rearrangement joins TRBV5-1 to TRBJ2-1; TRBD2 matches at 8 bases. V lost 5 bases to trimming and J lost 10 bases; unmatched junction nucleotides: 8. CDR1 is SGHRS and CDR2 is YFSETQ in the germline V gene. This CDR3 is built from 13 residues. Drawing the rest from reference TRBV5-1 and TRBJ2-1, the complete variable domain is KAGVTQTPRYLIKTRGQQVTLSCSPISGHRSVSWYQQTPGQGLQFLFEYFSETQRNKGNFPGRFSGRQFSNSRSEMNVSTLELGDSALYLCASSRGGIEEQFFGPGTRLTVL.

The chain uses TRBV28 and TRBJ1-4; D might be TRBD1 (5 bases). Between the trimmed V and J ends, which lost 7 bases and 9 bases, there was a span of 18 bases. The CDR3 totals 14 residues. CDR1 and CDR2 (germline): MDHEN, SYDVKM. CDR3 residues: CASTLGGEVKKLFF. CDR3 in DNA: TGTGCCAGCACCTTGGGGGGTGAAGTGAAAAAACTGTTTTTT.

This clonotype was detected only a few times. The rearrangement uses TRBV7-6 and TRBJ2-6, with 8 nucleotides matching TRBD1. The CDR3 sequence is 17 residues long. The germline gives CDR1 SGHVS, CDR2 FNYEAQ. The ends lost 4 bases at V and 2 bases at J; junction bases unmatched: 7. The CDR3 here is CASSSGQGRAGANVLTF. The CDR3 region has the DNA TGTGCCAGCAGCTCCGGACAGGGCAGAGCTGGGGCCAACGTCCTGACTTTC.

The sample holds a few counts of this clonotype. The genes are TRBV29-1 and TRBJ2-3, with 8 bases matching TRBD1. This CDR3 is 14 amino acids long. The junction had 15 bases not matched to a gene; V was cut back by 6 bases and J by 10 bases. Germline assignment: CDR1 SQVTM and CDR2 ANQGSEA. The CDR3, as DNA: TGCAGCGTAACCGGGGACAGGACCTTTGAATCGCAGTATTTT. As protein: CSVTGDRTFESQYF.

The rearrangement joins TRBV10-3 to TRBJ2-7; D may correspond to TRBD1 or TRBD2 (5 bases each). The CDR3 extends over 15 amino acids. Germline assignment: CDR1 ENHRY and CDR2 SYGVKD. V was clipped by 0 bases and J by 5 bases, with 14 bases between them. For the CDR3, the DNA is TGTGCCATCAGTGAGTCGAAAGCCGGGGCCCACGAGCAGTACTTC. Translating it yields CAISESKAGAHEQYF.

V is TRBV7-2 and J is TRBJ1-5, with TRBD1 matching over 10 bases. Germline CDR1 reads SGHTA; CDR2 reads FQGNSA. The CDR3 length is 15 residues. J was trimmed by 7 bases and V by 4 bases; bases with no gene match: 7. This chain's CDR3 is CASSSSGTGVQPQHF. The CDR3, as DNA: TGTGCCAGCAGCTCATCCGGGACAGGGGTACAGCCCCAGCATTTT.

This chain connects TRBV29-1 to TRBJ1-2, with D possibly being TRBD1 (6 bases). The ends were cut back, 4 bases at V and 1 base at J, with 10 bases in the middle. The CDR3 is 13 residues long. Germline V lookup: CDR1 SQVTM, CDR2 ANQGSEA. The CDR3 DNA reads TGCAGCGTTGGGGACAACCTTAACTATGGCTACACCTTC. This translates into CSVGDNLNYGYTF. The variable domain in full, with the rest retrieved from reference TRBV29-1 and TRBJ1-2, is SAVISQKPSRDICQRGTSLTIQCQVDSQVTMMFWYRQQPGQSLTLIATANQGSEATYESGFVIDKFPISRPNLTFSTLTVSNMSPEDSSIYLCSVGDNLNYGYTFGSGTRLTVV.

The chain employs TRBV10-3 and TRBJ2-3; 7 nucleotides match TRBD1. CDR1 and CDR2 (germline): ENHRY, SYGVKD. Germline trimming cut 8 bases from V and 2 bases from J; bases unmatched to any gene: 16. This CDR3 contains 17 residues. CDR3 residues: CAISPRWGQPNTDTQYF. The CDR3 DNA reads TGTGCCATCTCGCCTAGATGGGGACAGCCAAACACAGATACGCAGTATTTT.

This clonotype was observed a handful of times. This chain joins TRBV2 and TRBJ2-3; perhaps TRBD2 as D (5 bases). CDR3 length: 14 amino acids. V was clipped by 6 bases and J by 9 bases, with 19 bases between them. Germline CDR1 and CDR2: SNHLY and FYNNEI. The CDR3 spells CASSASHLGGTQYF. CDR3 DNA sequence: TGTGCCAGCAGCGCCAGCCATTTGGGCGGGACGCAGTATTTT.

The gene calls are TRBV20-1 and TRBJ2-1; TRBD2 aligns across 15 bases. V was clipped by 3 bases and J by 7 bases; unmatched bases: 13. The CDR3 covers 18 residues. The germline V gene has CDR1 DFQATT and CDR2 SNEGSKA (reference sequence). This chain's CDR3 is CSARALWGLAGGGNEQFF. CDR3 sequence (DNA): TGCAGTGCTAGGGCCCTCTGGGGACTAGCGGGGGGAGGGAATGAGCAGTTCTTC.

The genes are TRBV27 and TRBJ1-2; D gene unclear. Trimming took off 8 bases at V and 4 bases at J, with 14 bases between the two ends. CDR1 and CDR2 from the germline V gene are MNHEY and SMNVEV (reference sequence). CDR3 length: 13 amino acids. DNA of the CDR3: TGTGCCAGCGGCCAGTCCTTAACCTATGGCTACACCTTC. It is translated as CASGQSLTYGYTF.

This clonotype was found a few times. CDR3 amino acids: CASSLVGLAGAGETQYF. The CDR3 DNA is TGTGCCAGCAGCTTAGTCGGGCTAGCGGGGGCTGGGGAGACCCAGTACTTC. The genes are TRBV11-2 and TRBJ2-5, with TRBD2 matching 10 bases. The CDR3 is 17 residues long. Germline loops: CDR1 SGHAT, CDR2 FQNNGV. V was pared by 1 base and J by 5 bases, with 10 bases of the junction left unmatched.

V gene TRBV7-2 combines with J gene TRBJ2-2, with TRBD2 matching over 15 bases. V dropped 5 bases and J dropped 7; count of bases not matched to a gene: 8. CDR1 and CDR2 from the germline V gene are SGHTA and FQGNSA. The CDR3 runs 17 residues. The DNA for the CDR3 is TGTGCCAGCAGCCGGCCGGGACTAGCGGGGGGAAACGGGGAGCTGTTTTTT. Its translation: CASSRPGLAGGNGELFF.

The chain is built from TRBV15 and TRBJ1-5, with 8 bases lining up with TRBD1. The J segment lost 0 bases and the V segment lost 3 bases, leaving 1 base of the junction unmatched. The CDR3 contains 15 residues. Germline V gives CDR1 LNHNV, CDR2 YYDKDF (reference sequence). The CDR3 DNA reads TGTGCCACCAGCAGGGGACAGGTTAGCAATCAGCCCCAGCATTTT. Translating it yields CATSRGQVSNQPQHF. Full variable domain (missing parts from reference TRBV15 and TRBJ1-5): DAMVIQNPRYQVTQFGKPVTLSCSQTLNHNVMYWYQQKSSQAPKLLFHYYDKDFNNEADTPDNFQSRRPNTSFCFLDIRSPGLGDTAMYLCATSRGQVSNQPQHFGDGTRLSIL.